This passage covers 2 T cell receptor beta chains from one sample sequenced in a study of CD8+CD57+ T cells in acquired aplastic anemia. Investigators profiled TCR beta VDJ and CDR3 from genomic DNA template. TCRdb reanalysed the reads using MiXCR and keeps one entry per CDR3 protein. Of 150,000 to 200,000 distinct CDR3 sequences in the sample, less than 50% are singletons; the top ten hold roughly 3.5%. By flow cytometry, patients selected for sequencing had shown an expansion of CD8+CD57+ cells. Sequenced input: sorted CD4+, CD8+, or CD8+CD57+ T cells (not recorded which) from PBMCs. These receptors originate from a human donor with aplastic anemia.

This clonotype was recorded many times. CDR3 protein: CSASSWGGGNTEAFF. Written as DNA, the CDR3 is TGCAGTGCTAGCAGTTGGGGCGGCGGGAACACTGAAGCTTTCTTT. The rearrangement uses TRBV20-1 and TRBJ1-1; tentative D call: TRBD1 (5 bases). The V gene lost 3 bases and the J gene lost 1 base, with 15 bases spanning the gap. Per germline, CDR1 DFQATT and CDR2 SNEGSKA (reference sequence). The CDR3 runs 15 residues.

The chain combines TRBV15 with TRBJ2-1; 7 bases map to TRBD2. The CDR3 spans 17 residues. The V segment lost 0 bases and the J segment 8 bases; nucleotides outside the gene matches: 13. The germline V gene encodes CDR1 LNHNV and CDR2 YYDKDF (reference sequence). In DNA, the CDR3 is TGTGCCACCAGCAGAGATCCGCTAGCGGAGAGACAATATGAGCAGTTCTTC. This translates into CATSRDPLAERQYEQFF.